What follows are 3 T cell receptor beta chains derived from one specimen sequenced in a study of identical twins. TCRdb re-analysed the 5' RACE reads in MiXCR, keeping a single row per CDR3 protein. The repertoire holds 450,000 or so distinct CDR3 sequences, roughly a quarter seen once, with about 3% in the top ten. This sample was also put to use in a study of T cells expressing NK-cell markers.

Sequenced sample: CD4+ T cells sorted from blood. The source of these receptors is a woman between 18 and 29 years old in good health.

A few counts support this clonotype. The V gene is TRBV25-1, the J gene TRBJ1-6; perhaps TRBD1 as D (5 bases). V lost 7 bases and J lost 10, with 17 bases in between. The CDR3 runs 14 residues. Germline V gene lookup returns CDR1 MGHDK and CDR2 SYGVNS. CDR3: CASNAGGPGSPLHF. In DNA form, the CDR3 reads TGTGCCAGCAATGCGGGGGGACCTGGATCACCCCTCCACTTT. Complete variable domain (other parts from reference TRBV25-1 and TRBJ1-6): EADIYQTPRYLVIGTGKKITLECSQTMGHDKMYWYQQDPGMELHLIHYSYGVNSTEKGDLSSESTVSRIRTEHFPLTLESARPSHTSQYLCASNAGGPGSPLHFGNGTRLTVT.

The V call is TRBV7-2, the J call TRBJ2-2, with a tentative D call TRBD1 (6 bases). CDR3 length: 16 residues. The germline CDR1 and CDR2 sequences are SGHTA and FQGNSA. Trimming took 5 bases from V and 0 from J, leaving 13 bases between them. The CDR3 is CASSSAGTTNTGELFF. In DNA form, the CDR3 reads TGTGCCAGCAGCAGTGCCGGGACAACGAACACCGGGGAGCTGTTTTTT.

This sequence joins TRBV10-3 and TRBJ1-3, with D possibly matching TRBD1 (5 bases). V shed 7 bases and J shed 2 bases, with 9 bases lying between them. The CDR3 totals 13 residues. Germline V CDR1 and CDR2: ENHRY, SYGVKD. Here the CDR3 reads CAITEQAGNTIYF. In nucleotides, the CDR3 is TGTGCCATCACAGAACAGGCTGGAAACACCATATATTTT.